These 10 T cell receptor beta chains originate from one sample sequenced in a study of T-cell memory formation after mild COVID-19. TCRdb re-derived calls from the 5' RACE reads in MiXCR, one entry per CDR3 protein. The table includes about 350,000 distinct CDR3 sequences, roughly 13% detected once. Material: PBMCs or a T cell subset sorted from them (not recorded which). These receptors were obtained from a man between 18 and 29 years old who had mild COVID-19 (a few samples of this study predate the infection). Cell type and time point are not known.

This clonotype was recorded at least ten times. The chain has TRBV20-1 and TRBJ2-1; 11 positions agree with TRBD1. Germline CDR1 DFQATT, CDR2 SNEGSKA (reference sequence). The CDR3 runs 14 residues. V trimming: 5 bases; J trimming: 3 bases; junction bases outside the gene matches: 3. The CDR3 here is CSASGQGDYNEQFF. The CDR3 DNA follows: TGCAGTGCTTCGGGACAGGGGGACTACAATGAGCAGTTCTTC.

This clonotype showed up just a few times. The chain has TRBV25-1 and TRBJ1-1; D not certain. The ends were cut back, 10 bases at V and 2 bases at J, with 8 bases in the middle. Germline V gene sequence: CDR1 MGHDK, CDR2 SYGVNS. The CDR3 is 11 amino acids. The chain's CDR3 is CATHRNTEAFF. The CDR3 DNA sequence: TGTGCCACCCATCGCAACACTGAAGCTTTCTTT.

V and J are TRBV5-1 and TRBJ1-2; D is unclear. The CDR3 loop spans 12 amino acids. Trimming shortened V by 0 bases and J by 9 bases, and 9 bases separated the two germline ends. Per the germline V gene, CDR1 is SGHRS and CDR2 is YFSETQ. As DNA, the CDR3 is TGCGCCAGCAGCTTGGACGGTCGCCGCTACACCTTC. Protein sequence: CASSLDGRRYTF.

This clonotype has a count of ten or more. This chain links TRBV20-1 with TRBJ1-3; 7 bases line up with TRBD1. Germline loops: CDR1 DFQATT, CDR2 SNEGSKA (reference sequence). The CDR3 runs 14 residues. The junction had 5 bases not matched to a gene; V was cut back by 6 bases and J by 0 bases. This CDR3 reads CSAKDRSSGNTIYF. The DNA of the CDR3 is TGCAGTGCCAAGGACAGGTCCTCTGGAAACACCATATATTTT.

V and J are TRBV7-8 and TRBJ2-5; tentatively, D is TRBD1 (5 bases). Trimming pared 5 bases from V and 2 bases from J, leaving 12 bases between. The CDR3 has 14 amino acids. Per the germline V gene, CDR1 is SGHVS and CDR2 is FQNEAQ. CDR3 sequence (DNA): TGTGCCAGCAGCCCACGACAGCATCAAGAGACCCAGTACTTC. This encodes CASSPRQHQETQYF.

This clonotype was observed a handful of times. J is TRBJ2-3 and V is TRBV2; D uncertain. The CDR3 is 13 amino acids. Trimming took off 11 bases at V and 1 base at J, with 13 bases between the two ends. Germline-derived CDR1 and CDR2 are SNHLY and FYNNEI. This CDR3 reads CAPGKAGTDTQYF. Here the CDR3 DNA reads TGTGCCCCCGGAAAGGCGGGCACAGATACGCAGTATTTT.

Ten or more counts support this clonotype. This chain uses TRBV30 with TRBJ1-2; tentatively, D is TRBD1 (6 bases). The germline V gene encodes CDR1 GTSNPN and CDR2 SVGIG (reference sequence). This CDR3 comprises 15 residues. V lost 2 bases to trimming and J lost 7 bases, with 20 bases between them. The CDR3 loop reads CAWSPGHLGFGGYTF. CDR3 in DNA: TGTGCCTGGAGTCCGGGACATCTCGGATTCGGTGGCTACACCTTC.

The sample holds many counts of this clonotype. The chain is built from TRBV7-8 and TRBJ2-3; the match to TRBD2 covers 10 bases. CDR1 SGHVS and CDR2 FQNEAQ come from the germline V gene. The J segment lost 2 bases and the V segment lost 4 bases, leaving 9 bases of the junction unmatched. The length of the CDR3 is 17 residues. In nucleotides, the CDR3 is TGTGCCAGCAGCTCTGGGCCTAGCGGGGGAGACACAGATACGCAGTATTTT. Its protein is CASSSGPSGGDTDTQYF.

In this sample, this clonotype turned up a few times. This chain joins TRBV20-1 and TRBJ2-4; D gene unclear. Trimming removed 0 bases at V and 12 bases at J, with 15 bases between. The V gene's germline CDR1 is DFQATT and CDR2 SNEGSKA (reference sequence). This CDR3 spans 13 amino acids. Written as DNA, the CDR3 is TGCAGTGCTAGAGATCCCCCCCAACCCCCTCAGTACTTC. It codes for CSARDPPQPPQYF.

Only a few counts were recorded for this clonotype. J is TRBJ2-1 and V is TRBV7-8; D is perhaps TRBD1 (5 bases). V lost 5 bases to trimming and J lost 7 bases, with 18 bases between them. The CDR3 contains 15 residues. The germline V gene has CDR1 SGHVS and CDR2 FQNEAQ. The CDR3 sequence: CASSLGVPLQNEQFF. Here the CDR3 DNA reads TGTGCCAGCAGCCTAGGGGTCCCTCTCCAGAATGAGCAGTTCTTC.